These 13 T cell receptor beta chains were sequenced from one sample in a study of metastatic and nonmetastatic thyroid tumors. Nobody among the patients had been given any treatment before thyroid surgery. TCRdb re-clonotyped the PCR reads via MiXCR. Of roughly 14,000 clones listed, 30% to 35% were seen once; the top ten hold roughly 24%. The specimen sequenced was tumor tissue. These receptors were taken from a female donor with papillary thyroid cancer or a benign thyroid nodule (not recorded which). Some clones in this sample may be carry-over from other donors' samples.

The table lists this clone with a few counts. One end of the junction varies from germline; a read error may be responsible. The CDR3 region has the DNA TGTGCCAGTAGTAGACAGGAGTTCGGGCAGCTGTTTTTT. Amino acids: CASSRQEFGQLFF. V gene TRBV19 combines with J gene TRBJ2-2, with D possibly TRBD1 on 6 matching bases. Germline-derived CDR1 and CDR2 are LNHDA and SQIVND (reference sequence). There are 13 residues in the CDR3.

The rearrangement joins TRBV4-1 to TRBJ2-6, with 10 bases that match TRBD2. V trimming: 3 bases; J trimming: 0 bases; junction bases outside the gene matches: 8. The germline V gene encodes CDR1 MGHRA and CDR2 YSYEKL. This CDR3 region has 19 residues. CDR3 sequence: CASSHLGLADSSGANVLTF. The CDR3 DNA reads TGCGCCAGCAGCCACCTCGGACTAGCGGATAGCTCTGGGGCCAACGTCCTGACTTTC.

Only a few counts were recorded for this clone. The chain carries TRBV6-1 and TRBJ2-7, with 7 bases matching TRBD2. CDR3 size: 13 residues. Germline CDR1 reads MNHNS; CDR2 reads SASEGT. After removal of 5 bases from V and 4 bases from J, the junction contained 5 bases not matched to a gene. CDR3 in amino acids: CASSSGILYEQYV. The CDR3 bases are TGTGCCAGCAGTAGCGGGATACTATACGAGCAGTACGTC.

Sample share makes this clone medium-sized. The chain employs TRBV6-5 and TRBJ2-4; 7 bases agree with TRBD2. This CDR3 has 17 residues. Germline V gene lookup returns CDR1 MNHEY and CDR2 SVGAGI. With 0 bases clipped from V and 0 bases from J, the junction kept 5 bases outside the gene matches. The CDR3 spells CASSYSSSGIAKNIQYF. CDR3 DNA sequence: TGTGCCAGCAGTTACTCCTCAAGCGGGATAGCCAAAAACATTCAGTACTTC.

Note on this clone: The conserved phenylalanine or tryptophan is not found at the CDR3 terminus, so this likely reflects a read error. The chain is built from TRBV7-2 and TRBJ2-5; 7 bases are a match to TRBD2. Germline V gene data show CDR1 as SGHTA and CDR2 as FQGNSA. The CDR3 loop spans 19 amino acids. The V and J ends lost 0 bases and 1 base, in that order; junction bases with no gene match: 14. For the CDR3, the DNA is TGTGCCAGCAGCTTAGCGCTGGCTAGCGGAGCTCCAAGCCAAGAGACCCAGTACTCC. Its translation: CASSLALASGAPSQETQYS.

Only a few counts were recorded for this clone. The chain recombines TRBV28 with TRBJ1-6; 9 bases align to TRBD1. V was pared by 5 bases and J by 11 bases, with 16 bases of the junction left unmatched. The CDR3 contains 17 residues. Germline-derived CDR1 and CDR2 are MDHEN and SYDVKM. This CDR3 reads CASSLLTGTGWMTPLHF. The CDR3 DNA reads as TGTGCCAGCAGTCTCTTAACGGGGACAGGGTGGATGACACCCCTCCACTTT.

J is TRBJ2-7 and V is TRBV11-1, with 15 bases identical to TRBD2. Per the germline V gene, CDR1 is SGHAT and CDR2 is FQDESV (reference sequence). The CDR3 runs 17 residues. Trimming took 4 bases from V and 0 from J; bases not matched to a gene: 4. The CDR3: CASSSGLAGGHSYEQYF. CDR3 sequence (DNA): TGTGCCAGCAGCTCGGGACTAGCGGGGGGCCACTCCTACGAGCAGTACTTC.

The table lists this clone with a few counts. The V and J genes are TRBV4-2 and TRBJ1-2; 7 nucleotides match TRBD1. Germline-derived CDR1 and CDR2 are LGHNA and YNFKEQ. Trimming at V came to 4 bases and at J to 6 bases, leaving 11 bases not matched to a gene. This CDR3 spans 15 amino acids. CDR3 amino acids: CASSLETGGGDGYTF. The DNA of the CDR3 is TGTGCCAGCAGCCTCGAAACCGGAGGGGGCGATGGCTACACCTTC.

V is TRBV7-9 and J is TRBJ2-7; D not resolved. CDR3 length: 14 amino acids. Germline V CDR1 and CDR2: SEHNR, FQNEAQ (reference sequence). The germline V and J ends were trimmed by 1 base and 3 bases, with 10 bases remaining between them. The CDR3 nucleotides read TGTGCCAGCAGCTTAGTAGTGAGCTGCTACGAGCAGTACTTC. Its translation: CASSLVVSCYEQYF.

This clone was seen ten or more times. This sample also contains other DNA sequences that code for the same CDR3. The CDR3 loop reads CASSQNMIYEQYF. The CDR3 DNA reads as TGCGCCAGCAGTCAAAATATGATTTACGAGCAGTACTTC. The chain links TRBV4-1 to TRBJ2-7; no firm D call. V was clipped by 6 bases and J by 4 bases, with 13 bases between them. The CDR3 sequence is 13 residues long. Germline values: CDR1 MGHRA, CDR2 YSYEKL.

At least ten counts were recorded for this clone. The chain links TRBV19 to TRBJ2-3; TRBD1 matches at 7 bases. Germline V gene lookup returns CDR1 LNHDA and CDR2 SQIVND (reference sequence). The CDR3 has 15 residues. Trimming removed 6 bases from V and 2 bases from J; junction bases left unmatched: 8. CDR3 protein: CASRNRDRYTDTQYF. The CDR3 DNA sequence: TGTGCCAGTAGGAACCGGGACAGATACACAGATACGCAGTATTTT.

Ten or more counts support this clone. The chain recombines TRBV14 with TRBJ1-1; D remains ambiguous. The CDR3 is made up of 13 amino acids. V was trimmed by 4 bases and J by 1 base, leaving 7 bases between them. Germline assignment: CDR1 SGHDN and CDR2 FVKESK. The CDR3 sequence: CASSRSQNTEAFF. Written as DNA, the CDR3 is TGTGCCAGCAGCCGCTCGCAGAACACTGAAGCTTTCTTT.

By sample fraction, this clone is medium-sized. The V call is TRBV27, the J call TRBJ2-7; 11 bases are shared with TRBD2. Germline CDR1 reads MNHEY; CDR2 reads SMNVEV (reference sequence). V was pared by 5 bases and J by 4 bases, with 7 bases of the junction left unmatched. This CDR3 spans 15 amino acids. CDR3 sequence (DNA): TGTGCCAGCAGTCCCGCCGGGACTAGCGGATACGAGCAGTACTTC. It encodes CASSPAGTSGYEQYF.